These T cell receptor beta chains were read from a single sample in a study of type 1 regulatory T cells. TCRdb re-called the reads through MiXCR, storing one row per CDR3 protein. Of approximately 90,000 distinct CDR3 sequences listed, roughly 28% are singletons. Sequenced sample: CD4+ T cells, either the whole sample or a sorted fraction (not recorded which). The receptor source for this set is a human donor in good health. The CDR3 runs from the conserved cysteine through the conserved F or W. D genes are given only for firm matches. Clone size is stated in some rows and not others, as once, few, many or a class when expanded.

TRBV3-1,TRBJ2-2,NA,NA,TGTGCCAGCAGCCACCGCGAAAAAGACGGGGGGCTGTTTTTT,CASSHREKDGGLFF
TRBV20-1,TRBJ2-2,TRBD2,once,TGCAGTGCTAAGTTTAGCGGGCGGGGGACCGGGGAGCTGTTTTTT,CSAKFSGRGTGELFF
TRBV12-3/TRBV12-4,TRBJ2-6,TRBD1,NA,TGTGCCAGCAGTTCTCGGACAGGGGCCTCTGGGGCCAACGTCCTGACTTTC,CASSSRTGASGANVLTF
TRBV20-1,TRBJ2-1,TRBD2,many,TGCAGTGCTAGAGATATGCTAGCGGGAGTTAACGATGAGCAGTTCTTC,CSARDMLAGVNDEQFF
TRBV3-1,TRBJ2-2,NA,NA,TGTGCCAGCAGCTCAAGTTGGGCGAACACCGGGGAGCTGTTTTTT,CASSSSWANTGELFF
TRBV7-2,TRBJ2-3,TRBD2,few,TGTGCCAGCAGCTTAAGGGGGGCTAGCGGGACCAACACAGATACGCAGTATTTT,CASSLRGASGTNTDTQYF
TRBV20-1,TRBJ2-7,TRBD2,few,TGCAGTGCTAGAGATCTGGGACTAGCATATGAGCAGTACTTC,CSARDLGLAYEQYF
TRBV11-2,TRBJ2-1,TRBD2,NA,TGTGCCAGCAGCTTAGCGACTAGCGGGAGTAATGAGCAGTTCTTC,CASSLATSGSNEQFF
TRBV25-1,TRBJ2-5,TRBD1,few,TGTGCCAGCAGTGAAGGGACAGGGAAAGAGACCCAGTACTTC,CASSEGTGKETQYF
TRBV20-1,TRBJ2-3,TRBD2,medium-sized,TGCAGTGCTAGACTGAAACCCAGCGGGACGACGTGGGATACGCAGTATTTT,CSARLKPSGTTWDTQYF
TRBV6-2/TRBV6-3,TRBJ1-1,NA,NA,TGTGCCAGCAGTTACCTACTCGGGGGAAACACTGAAGCTTTCTTT,CASSYLLGGNTEAFF
TRBV5-1,TRBJ1-1,NA,NA,TGCGCCAGCAGCTTGGCAGGGGAAGCTTTCTTT,CASSLAGEAFF
TRBV20-1,TRBJ2-1,NA,NA,TGCAGTGCTAACCTCCCGAGGGCCTACAATGAGCAGTTCTTC,CSANLPRAYNEQFF
TRBV2,TRBJ1-5,NA,NA,TGTGCCAGCAGTGTGGAAAGGGGAAATCAGCCCCAGCATTTT,CASSVERGNQPQHF
TRBV15,TRBJ2-7,NA,NA,TGTGCCACCAGCAGAGACCAGTCCTACGAGCAGTACTTC,CATSRDQSYEQYF
TRBV12-3/TRBV12-4,TRBJ2-7,NA,few,TGTGCCAGCAGTCCCCGAGGAGCCGCGGGCCACGAGCAGTACTTC,CASSPRGAAGHEQYF
TRBV6-5,TRBJ1-2,NA,NA,TGTGCCAGCAAGGGTTCCGGAAGATATGGCTACACCTTC,CASKGSGRYGYTF
TRBV5-1,TRBJ2-5,NA,few,TGCGCCAGCAGCTTGGTACGGAGAGCGGAGACCCAGTACTTC,CASSLVRRAETQYF
TRBV20-1,TRBJ2-3,NA,many,TGCAGTGGGGGGCCAGGGGGGACAGATACGCAGTATTTT,CSGGPGGTDTQYF
TRBV12-3/TRBV12-4,TRBJ2-1,NA,NA,TGTGCCAGCAGTCGAGAGATGACCACAGATAGGAATGAGCAGTTCTTC,CASSREMTTDRNEQFF
TRBV5-6,TRBJ1-1,NA,NA,TGTGCCAGCAGCTTGACCTGGACAGACCGGGTATCCACTGAAGCTTTCTTT,CASSLTWTDRVSTEAFF
TRBV12-3/TRBV12-4,TRBJ2-1,TRBD1,NA,TGTGCCAGCCAGGGGGTCAAAGGGGGTGAGCAGTTCTTC,CASQGVKGGEQFF
TRBV7-9,TRBJ1-2,NA,NA,TGTGCCAGCAGCTTAACCAGAGACTATGGCTACACCTTC,CASSLTRDYGYTF
TRBV18,TRBJ1-2,NA,NA,TGTGCCAGCTCACCAGGGCCTAACTATGGCTACACCTTC,CASSPGPNYGYTF
TRBV7-8,TRBJ2-2,TRBD1,few,TGTGCCAGCAGCTTAGGGGGGACAGGGTACACCGGGGAGCTGTTTTTT,CASSLGGTGYTGELFF
TRBV28,TRBJ2-7,TRBD2,few,TGTGCCAGCAGTTTCCCGGGAGGGCCTTACGAGCAGTACTTC,CASSFPGGPYEQYF
TRBV7-2,TRBJ2-3,NA,few,TGTGCCAGCAGCTTAGATCCGGGAACAGATACGCAGTATTTT,CASSLDPGTDTQYF
TRBV12-5,TRBJ2-3,TRBD2,NA,TGTGCTAGTGCCCTGGGGGGGACCACAGATACGCAGTATTTT,CASALGGTTDTQYF
TRBV5-1,TRBJ1-1,TRBD1,NA,TGCGCCAGCAGCACAGGGGGGGAGACTGAAGCTTTCTTT,CASSTGGETEAFF
TRBV29-1,TRBJ2-3,TRBD2,NA,TGCAGCGTTGACGGGGCTAGCGGTAGCACAGATACGCAGTATTTT,CSVDGASGSTDTQYF